This entry concerns a single T cell receptor beta chain. The germline V and J ends were trimmed by 4 bases and 5 bases, with 9 bases remaining between them. The CDR3 is 12 amino acids. CDR1 SGHRS and CDR2 YFSETQ come from the germline V gene. This specimen belongs to a study of T cell responses to AZD1222 COVID-19 vaccine. Here immunoSEQ multiplex PCR was the method, and the copy in TCRdb shows in-frame clones only, minus some. The sample contains 150,000 to 200,000 clones, 85% to 90% of which appear only once. V is TRBV5-1 and J is TRBJ2-5; D may be TRBD1 (6 bases). The specimen comprised peripheral blood, sampled on day 0 of AZD1222 vaccination. The source is an adult in good health. This CDR3 reads CASSRDTETQYF. The CDR3 DNA sequence: TGCGCCAGCAGCCGGGACACGGAGACCCAGTACTTC.